Listed here are 22 T cell receptor beta chains from one sample, sequenced in a study of blood T cell repertoires in COVID-19. Sequencing was performed with immunoSEQ multiplex PCR; in TCRdb, only in-frame clones are kept and a portion is missing. The table has 350,000 or so clones, approximately 90% seen once; the top ten hold 1.5% to 2%. The sample taken for sequencing was peripheral blood. These receptors all stem from a woman younger than 45 with COVID-19, enrolled during active disease.

This sequence joins TRBV28 and TRBJ1-1; 9 bases line up with TRBD1. The CDR3 sequence is 16 residues long. Germline V CDR1 and CDR2: MDHEN, SYDVKM. Unmatched junction bases numbered 13, after V lost 8 bases and J lost 3 bases. The CDR3 region has the DNA TGTGCCAGCTCCCCAATTTTGGGACAGGGCGACACTGAAGCTTTCTTT. Its translation: CASSPILGQGDTEAFF.

The gene calls are TRBV5-1 and TRBJ1-2; D gene uncertain. Trimming removed 2 bases at V and 7 bases at J, with 9 bases between. The CDR3 consists of 12 residues. Germline-derived CDR1 and CDR2 are SGHRS and YFSETQ. CDR3 sequence: CASSLESGGYTF. The CDR3 DNA reads as TGCGCCAGCAGCTTAGAGAGTGGTGGCTACACCTTC.

The chain joins TRBV18 to TRBJ1-3; D is unresolved. Per the germline V gene, CDR1 is KGHSH and CDR2 is LQKENI. Trimming removed 6 bases at V and 0 bases at J, with 9 bases between. The CDR3 runs 14 residues. CDR3 sequence reads: CASSRDDSGNTIYF. For the CDR3, the DNA is TGTGCCAGCTCTCGGGATGACTCTGGAAACACCATATATTTT. The complete variable domain, with remaining parts taken from reference TRBV18 and TRBJ1-3, reads NAGVMQNPRHLVRRRGQEARLRCSPMKGHSHVYWYRQLPEEGLKFMVYLQKENIIDESGMPKERFSAEFPKEGPSILRIQQVVRGDSAAYFCASSRDDSGNTIYFGEGSWLTVV.

The CDR3 bases are TGTGCCAGCAGCTTCGGGTATGGGGCGCAGGGGGCGGAGACCCAGTACTTC. Its protein is CASSFGYGAQGAETQYF. This sequence joins TRBV5-4 and TRBJ2-5; 8 bases agree with TRBD1. V lost 2 bases, J lost 5 bases, and 14 bases stayed unmatched. This CDR3 spans 17 amino acids. CDR1 and CDR2 (germline): SGHNT, YYREEE (reference sequence).

Only one count was recorded for this clone. V usage is TRBV29-1 and J usage is TRBJ2-3; perhaps TRBD1 as D (5 bases). Trimming took off 2 bases at V and 1 base at J, with 10 bases between the two ends. Germline V gives CDR1 SQVTM, CDR2 ANQGSEA. This CDR3 is built from 14 residues. CDR3 amino acids: CSVEIRGGTDTQYF. The CDR3 DNA reads TGCAGCGTTGAAATTAGGGGCGGCACAGATACGCAGTATTTT.

The gene calls are TRBV16 and TRBJ1-1, with D hard to call. The ends were cut back, 2 bases at V and 4 bases at J, with 5 bases in the middle. The CDR3 has 12 residues. Germline loops: CDR1 KGHSY, CDR2 FQNENV. CDR3 residues: CASSQGVTEAFF. DNA of the CDR3: TGTGCCAGCAGCCAAGGAGTCACTGAAGCTTTCTTT.

The chain is built from TRBV2 and TRBJ1-1; D is perhaps TRBD1 (5 bases). The V gene lost 5 bases and the J gene lost 0 bases, with 7 bases spanning the gap. This CDR3 has 13 amino acids. Looked up from germline, CDR1 is SNHLY and CDR2 is FYNNEI. CDR3 bases: TGTGCCAGCAGTCAGACAGTGAACACTGAAGCTTTCTTT. Encoded protein: CASSQTVNTEAFF.

V usage is TRBV5-6 and J usage is TRBJ1-5; 10 bases agree with TRBD1. V lost 4 bases, J lost 10 bases, and 17 bases stayed unmatched. Germline V gene lookup returns CDR1 SGHDT and CDR2 YYEEEE. The CDR3 extends over 17 amino acids. The CDR3 reads CASSRGIRDRGTEPQHF. The CDR3 DNA is TGTGCCAGCAGCCGGGGCATTCGGGACAGGGGAACGGAACCCCAGCATTTT.

This clone was counted a single time. The rearrangement uses TRBV7-9 and TRBJ2-5, with 10 nucleotides matching TRBD2. CDR1 is SEHNR, CDR2 FQNEAQ, per germline (reference sequence). With 2 bases clipped from V and 5 bases from J, the junction kept 2 bases outside the gene matches. This CDR3 region has 14 residues. This CDR3 reads CASSLLAGAETQYF. The CDR3 DNA sequence: TGTGCCAGCAGCTTACTAGCGGGGGCTGAGACCCAGTACTTC.

J is TRBJ2-1 and V is TRBV5-1; 7 bases agree with TRBD1. CDR1 and CDR2 (germline): SGHRS, YFSETQ. CDR3 length equals 15 residues. With 0 bases clipped from V and 8 bases from J, the junction kept 8 bases outside the gene matches. CDR3 region: CASSLEGGPGDEQFF. In DNA, the CDR3 is TGCGCCAGCAGCTTGGAAGGGGGCCCCGGGGATGAGCAGTTCTTC.

The V call is TRBV18, the J call TRBJ2-1; 10 bases agree with TRBD1. V lost 3 bases, J lost 9 bases, and 14 bases stayed unmatched. This CDR3 contains 17 residues. Germline V gene data show CDR1 as KGHSH and CDR2 as LQKENI. This chain's CDR3 is CASSPRKGQGISGEQFF. CDR3 sequence (DNA): TGTGCCAGCTCACCTAGAAAGGGACAGGGGATCTCTGGTGAGCAGTTCTTC.

The chain joins TRBV13 to TRBJ1-2; 7 bases map to TRBD1. There are 15 residues in the CDR3. With 4 bases clipped from V and 8 bases from J, the junction kept 13 bases outside the gene matches. Germline values: CDR1 PRHDT, CDR2 FYEKMQ (reference sequence). This chain's CDR3 is CASSSGDRRLGGYTF. The CDR3 DNA reads TGTGCCAGCAGCTCGGGGGACAGACGTCTCGGAGGCTACACCTTC.

CDR3 sequence (DNA): TGTGCCAGCAGCTCCGAATGGGCCACTGAAGCTTTCTTT. Translating it yields CASSSEWATEAFF. The chain couples TRBV5-4 to TRBJ1-1; no reliable D call. This CDR3 spans 13 amino acids. Trimming removed 3 bases at V and 4 bases at J, with 10 bases between. Looked up from germline, CDR1 is SGHNT and CDR2 is YYREEE (reference sequence).

The sample holds one count of this clone. This rearrangement joins TRBV7-9 to TRBJ1-1; D is ambiguous. CDR3 length: 13 residues. CDR1 is SEHNR, CDR2 FQNEAQ, per germline (reference sequence). V lost 5 bases and J lost 4, with 11 bases in between. In DNA form, the CDR3 reads TGTGCCAGCAGCACGCCGTCGGGCACTGAAGCTTTCTTT. This encodes CASSTPSGTEAFF.

The chain recombines TRBV2 with TRBJ2-3; TRBD2 is a possible D gene (6 bases). The germline V gene has CDR1 SNHLY and CDR2 FYNNEI. V lost 3 bases, J lost 2 bases, and 15 bases lay in between. This CDR3 contains 16 residues. For the CDR3, the DNA is TGTGCCAGCAGTGACACACGGGAGCGGGTCACAGATACGCAGTATTTT. It yields the protein CASSDTRERVTDTQYF.

This chain uses TRBV19 with TRBJ2-1, with 9 bases lining up with TRBD2. Per the germline V gene, CDR1 is LNHDA and CDR2 is SQIVND (reference sequence). This CDR3 is built from 15 residues. Trimming cost V 5 bases and J 7 bases; bases outside gene matches: 9. CDR3 residues: CASSLPGLAWNEQFF. DNA of the CDR3: TGTGCCAGTAGTCTCCCGGGACTAGCTTGGAATGAGCAGTTCTTC.

The V call is TRBV29-1, the J call TRBJ1-2; D call uncertain. Germline V gene sequence: CDR1 SQVTM, CDR2 ANQGSEA. The V end was cut by 4 bases, the J end by 8 bases, with 11 bases between. The CDR3 extends over 11 amino acids. The CDR3 protein is CSVVRAGGYTF. Here the CDR3 DNA reads TGCAGCGTTGTGAGGGCCGGGGGCTACACCTTC. Supplemented by reference TRBV29-1 and TRBJ1-2, the full variable domain reads SAVISQKPSRDICQRGTSLTIQCQVDSQVTMMFWYRQQPGQSLTLIATANQGSEATYESGFVIDKFPISRPNLTFSTLTVSNMSPEDSSIYLCSVVRAGGYTFGSGTRLTVV.

The chain uses TRBV19 and TRBJ2-1; TRBD2 aligns across 7 bases. This CDR3 spans 13 amino acids. Germline loops: CDR1 LNHDA, CDR2 SQIVND (reference sequence). After removal of 1 base from V and 8 bases from J, the junction contained 2 bases not matched to a gene. CDR3 region: CASSIGGRDEQFF. The CDR3 DNA follows: TGTGCCAGTAGTATAGGAGGGAGGGATGAGCAGTTCTTC.

The V call is TRBV6-6, the J call TRBJ1-4, with D uncertain. The germline V and J ends were trimmed by 0 bases and 8 bases, with 13 bases remaining between them. This CDR3 spans 15 amino acids. Germline V gene data show CDR1 as MNHNY and CDR2 as SVGAGI (reference sequence). CDR3 sequence (DNA): TGTGCCAGCAGTTACTCGTGGGCGAGGGAGGAAAAACTGTTTTTT. Translated, it gives CASSYSWAREEKLFF.

The CDR3 region is CASSLTGGNEKLFF. Written as DNA, the CDR3 is TGTGCCAGCAGCTTGACAGGGGGCAACGAAAAACTGTTTTTT. The rearrangement uses TRBV9 and TRBJ1-4; 10 bases fit TRBD1. The ends lost 4 bases at V and 8 bases at J; junction bases unmatched: 5. CDR3 length equals 14 residues. Germline values: CDR1 SGDLS, CDR2 YYNGEE.

The V and J genes are TRBV5-1 and TRBJ1-3; 7 positions agree with TRBD1. Per the germline V gene, CDR1 is SGHRS and CDR2 is YFSETQ. The CDR3 runs to 17 residues. The V and J ends lost 4 bases and 6 bases, in that order; junction bases with no gene match: 16. CDR3 bases: TGCGCCAGCAGCCGCCAGGGCTGGGCACAGGGGATAAACACCATATATTTT. It is translated as CASSRQGWAQGINTIYF.

This chain connects TRBV28 to TRBJ1-4, with D possibly matching TRBD1 (6 bases). Trimming removed 6 bases from V and 5 bases from J, with 13 bases in between. The CDR3 consists of 14 residues. In germline, CDR1 is MDHEN, CDR2 SYDVKM. The CDR3 DNA is TGTGCCAGCAGGGAGGACAGAATGAATGAAAAACTGTTTTTT. This translates into CASREDRMNEKLFF.